This is a list of T cell receptor beta chains from one sample in a study of blood T cells in healthy people across ages. MiXCR, applied by TCRdb to the 5' RACE reads, yields one record per CDR3 protein. Altogether fewer than 700,000 distinct CDR3 sequences are present, roughly 41% being singletons, with the ten largest covering 30%. The specimen was blood. Source of these receptors: a man older than 75 in good health. The CDR3 runs from the conserved cysteine through the conserved F or W. The D gene is left open where the match is weak. Clone size appears in some rows only: once, few, many, or a class for an expanded clone.

V,J,D,size,DNA,CDR3
TRBV3-1,TRBJ1-6,.,.,TGTGCCAGCAGCCAAGTGCAAGGGGTGGGTTCACCCCTCCACTTT,CASSQVQGVGSPLHF
TRBV27,TRBJ2-3,TRBD1,few,TGTGCCAACTCGACAGGGGGAGAAACAGATACGCAGTATTTT,CANSTGGETDTQYF
TRBV5-1,TRBJ2-7,.,.,TGCGCCAGCAGCTTGGCAGGGGCGATAGACAATGAGCAGTACTTC,CASSLAGAIDNEQYF
TRBV7-2,TRBJ2-1,TRBD1,.,TGTGCCAGCAGCTCCCTATGGGGGGACAGGGAAGAGACCCAGTTCTTC,CASSSLWGDREETQFF
TRBV4-2,TRBJ2-7,.,.,TGTGCCAGCAGCCAAGATCAGGCGCGGGACGAGCAGTACTTC,CASSQDQARDEQYF
TRBV21-1,TRBJ2-1,.,few,TGTGCCAGCAGCAAAGGGGGGACTATCTATGAGCAGTTCTTC,CASSKGGTIYEQFF
TRBV7-9,TRBJ1-4,TRBD1,.,TGTGCCAGCAGCTGGGACAGATCTAATGAAAAACTGTTTTTT,CASSWDRSNEKLFF
TRBV27,TRBJ1-6,.,many,TGTGCCAGCAGGACTTCAGCTAACAGGGTAAATTCACCCCTCCACTTT,CASRTSANRVNSPLHF
TRBV20-1,TRBJ2-1,.,.,TGCAGTGCTGTAGACCCGATAGGGCAATTTGAGCAGTTCTTC,CSAVDPIGQFEQFF
TRBV9,TRBJ2-7,TRBD1,few,TGTGCCAGCAGTGGACAGGGGACGAAGTCCTACGAGCAGTACTTC,CASSGQGTKSYEQYF
TRBV27,TRBJ2-7,.,few,TGTGCCAGCAGCAACGCCCCGAGCTCCTACGAGCAGTACTTC,CASSNAPSSYEQYF
TRBV7-9,TRBJ1-1,.,.,TGTGCCAGCAGCTTAACGGACAGCTTGAACACTGAAGCTTTCTTT,CASSLTDSLNTEAFF
TRBV12-3/TRBV12-4,TRBJ1-5,TRBD1,.,TGTGCCAGCAGCCTTCCCGGGACAGGGACAAATCAGCCCCAGCATTTT,CASSLPGTGTNQPQHF
TRBV20-1,TRBJ2-3,.,.,TGCAGTGCTAGTATCGGGTCATGGGGTTCAGATACGCAGTATTTT,CSASIGSWGSDTQYF
TRBV6-6,TRBJ2-3,TRBD2,.,TGTGCCAGCAGTTACCCTAGCGGGGGGCCCTTGCAGTATTTT,CASSYPSGGPLQYF
TRBV3-1,TRBJ2-6,TRBD1,few,TGTGCCAGCAGCCAGGATACAGGGGGCAGGGCTGGGGCCAACGTCCTGACTTTC,CASSQDTGGRAGANVLTF
TRBV7-2,TRBJ2-5,.,few,TGTGCCAGCAGCTTAGTAGGAGGCGGGGCCTCCAAAGAGACCCAGTACTTC,CASSLVGGGASKETQYF
TRBV7-2,TRBJ2-5,TRBD2,few,TGTGCCAGCAGTAAGACGGGAGGATGGGAGACCCAGTACTTC,CASSKTGGWETQYF
TRBV28,TRBJ1-2,TRBD1,.,TGTGCCAGCAGTGGGGGGGACAGAAGGAATGACTACACCTTC,CASSGGDRRNDYTF
TRBV11-3,TRBJ2-3,TRBD2,.,TGTGCCAGCAGCCCTGCTAGCGGGAGGGCCGTAGATACGCAGTATTTT,CASSPASGRAVDTQYF
TRBV20-1,TRBJ2-3,.,few,TGCAGTGCCATACGGGGCACAGATACGCAGTATTTT,CSAIRGTDTQYF
TRBV7-3,TRBJ2-2,.,few,TGTGCCAGCAGCGGCCCCCAGGCGGCCACCGGGGAGCTGTTTTTT,CASSGPQAATGELFF